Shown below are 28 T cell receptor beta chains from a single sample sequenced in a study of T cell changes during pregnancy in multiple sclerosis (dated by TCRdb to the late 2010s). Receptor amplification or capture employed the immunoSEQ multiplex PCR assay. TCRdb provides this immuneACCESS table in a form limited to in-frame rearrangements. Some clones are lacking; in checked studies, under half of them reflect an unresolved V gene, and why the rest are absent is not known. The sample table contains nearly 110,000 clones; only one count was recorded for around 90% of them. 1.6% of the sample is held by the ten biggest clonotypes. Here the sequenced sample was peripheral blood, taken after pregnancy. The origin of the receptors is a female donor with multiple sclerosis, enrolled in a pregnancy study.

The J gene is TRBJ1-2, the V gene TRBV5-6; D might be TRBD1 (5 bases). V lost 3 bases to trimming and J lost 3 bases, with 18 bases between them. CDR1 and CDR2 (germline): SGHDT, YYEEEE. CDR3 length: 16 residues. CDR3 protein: CASSSWAQGGYYGYTF. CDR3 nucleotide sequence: TGTGCCAGCAGCTCATGGGCGCAGGGAGGGTACTATGGCTACACCTTC.

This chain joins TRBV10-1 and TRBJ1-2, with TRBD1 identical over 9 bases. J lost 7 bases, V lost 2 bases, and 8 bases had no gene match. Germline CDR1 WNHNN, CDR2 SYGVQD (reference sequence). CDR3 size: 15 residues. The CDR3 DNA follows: TGCGCCAGCAGTGAGGACCGACAGGGGGTTGGTGGCTACACCTTC. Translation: CASSEDRQGVGGYTF.

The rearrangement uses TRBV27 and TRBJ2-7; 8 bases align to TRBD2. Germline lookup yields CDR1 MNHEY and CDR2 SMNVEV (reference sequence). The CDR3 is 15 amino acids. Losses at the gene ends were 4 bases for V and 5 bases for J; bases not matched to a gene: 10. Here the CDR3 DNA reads TGTGCCAGCAGTTCCCTTATAGCGGGACCAGACGAGCAGTACTTC. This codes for CASSSLIAGPDEQYF.

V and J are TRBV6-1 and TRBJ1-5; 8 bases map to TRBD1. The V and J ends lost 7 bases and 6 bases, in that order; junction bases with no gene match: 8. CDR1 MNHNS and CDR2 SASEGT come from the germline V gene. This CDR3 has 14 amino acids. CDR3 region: CASNVQGGSQPQHF. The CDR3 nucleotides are TGTGCCAGCAACGTACAGGGGGGGAGTCAGCCCCAGCATTTT.

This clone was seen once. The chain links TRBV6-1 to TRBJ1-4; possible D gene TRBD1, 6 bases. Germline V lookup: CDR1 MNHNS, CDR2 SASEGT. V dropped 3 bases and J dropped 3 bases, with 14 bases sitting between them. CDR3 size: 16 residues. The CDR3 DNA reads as TGTGCCAGCAGTGAGAGGGGGGGGTGGTCTAATGAAAAACTGTTTTTT. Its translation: CASSERGGWSNEKLFF.

This CDR3 reads CAWNTAGVNQPQHF. The CDR3 DNA reads as TGTGCCTGGAATACGGCAGGGGTCAATCAGCCCCAGCATTTT. V usage is TRBV30 and J usage is TRBJ1-5; TRBD1 is a possible D gene (6 bases). V shed 4 bases and J shed 3 bases, with 13 bases lying between them. CDR1 and CDR2 (germline): GTSNPN, SVGIG (reference sequence). This CDR3 is 14 amino acids long.

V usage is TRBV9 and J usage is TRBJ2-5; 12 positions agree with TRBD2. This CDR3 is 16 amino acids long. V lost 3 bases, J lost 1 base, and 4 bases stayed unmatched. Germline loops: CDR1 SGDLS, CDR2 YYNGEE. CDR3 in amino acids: CASSAGTSGLQETQYF. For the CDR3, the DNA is TGTGCCAGCAGCGCCGGGACTAGCGGGCTCCAAGAGACCCAGTACTTC. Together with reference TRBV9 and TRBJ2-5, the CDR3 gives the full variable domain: DSGVTQTPKHLITATGQRVTLRCSPRSGDLSVYWYQQSLDQGLQFLIQYYNGEERAKGNILERFSAQQFPDLHSELNLSSLELGDSALYFCASSAGTSGLQETQYFGPGTRLLVL.

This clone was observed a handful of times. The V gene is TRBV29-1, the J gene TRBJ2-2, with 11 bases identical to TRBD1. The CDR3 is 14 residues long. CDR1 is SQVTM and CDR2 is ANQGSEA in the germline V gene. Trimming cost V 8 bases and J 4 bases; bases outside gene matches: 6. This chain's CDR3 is CSIGTGGGTGELFF. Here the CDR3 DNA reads TGCAGCATAGGGACAGGGGGGGGCACCGGGGAGCTGTTTTTT.

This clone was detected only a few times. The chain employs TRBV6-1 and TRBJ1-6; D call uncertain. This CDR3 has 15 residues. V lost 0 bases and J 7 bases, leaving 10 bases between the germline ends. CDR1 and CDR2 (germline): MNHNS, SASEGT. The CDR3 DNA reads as TGTGCCAGCAGTGAAGCGGTGGAGGGAAATTCACCCCTCCACTTT. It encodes CASSEAVEGNSPLHF.

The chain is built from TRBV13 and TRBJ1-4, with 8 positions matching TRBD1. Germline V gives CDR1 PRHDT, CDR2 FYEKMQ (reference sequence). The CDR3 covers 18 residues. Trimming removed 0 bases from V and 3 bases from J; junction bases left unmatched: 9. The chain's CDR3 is CASSLGPAGGFANEKLFF. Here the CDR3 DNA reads TGTGCCAGCAGCTTAGGCCCCGCAGGGGGCTTCGCTAATGAAAAACTGTTTTTT.

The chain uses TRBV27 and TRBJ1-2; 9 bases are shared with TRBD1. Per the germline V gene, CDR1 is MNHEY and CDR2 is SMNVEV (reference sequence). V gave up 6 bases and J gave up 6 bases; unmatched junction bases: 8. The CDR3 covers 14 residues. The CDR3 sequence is CASSLYRGRDGYTF. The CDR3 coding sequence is TGTGCCAGCAGCCTCTACAGGGGGCGCGATGGCTACACCTTC.

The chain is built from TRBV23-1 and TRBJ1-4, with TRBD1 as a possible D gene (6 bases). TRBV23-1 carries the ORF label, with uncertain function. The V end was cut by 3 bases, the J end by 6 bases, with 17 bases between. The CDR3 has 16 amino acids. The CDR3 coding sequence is TGCGCCAGCAGTCAGGGACGGGGAGGGGGTCATGAAAAACTGTTTTTT. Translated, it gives CASSQGRGGGHEKLFF.

CDR3 residues: CASSEPRGGAHTEAFF. CDR3 nucleotide sequence: TGTGCCAGCAGCGAGCCTAGAGGGGGGGCGCACACTGAAGCTTTCTTT. The rearrangement uses TRBV9 and TRBJ1-1; D may be TRBD1 (6 bases). Germline V lookup: CDR1 SGDLS, CDR2 YYNGEE. The CDR3 totals 16 residues. V lost 3 bases and J 3 bases, leaving 18 bases between the germline ends.

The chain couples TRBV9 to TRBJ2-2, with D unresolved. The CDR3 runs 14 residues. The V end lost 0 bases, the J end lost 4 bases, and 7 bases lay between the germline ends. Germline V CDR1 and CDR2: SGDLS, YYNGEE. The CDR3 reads CASSVEPITGELFF. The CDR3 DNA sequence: TGTGCCAGCAGCGTAGAGCCCATCACCGGGGAGCTGTTTTTT.

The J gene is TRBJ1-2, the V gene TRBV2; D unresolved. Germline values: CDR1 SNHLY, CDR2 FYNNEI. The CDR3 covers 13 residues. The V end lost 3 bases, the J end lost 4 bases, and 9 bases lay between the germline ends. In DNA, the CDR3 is TGTGCCAGCAGTGACCCCAGGTTCTATGGCTACACCTTC. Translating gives CASSDPRFYGYTF.

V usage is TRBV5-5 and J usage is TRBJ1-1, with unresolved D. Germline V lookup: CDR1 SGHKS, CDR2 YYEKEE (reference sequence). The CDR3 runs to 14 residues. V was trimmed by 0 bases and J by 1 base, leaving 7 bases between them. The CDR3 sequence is CASSLGASNTEAFF. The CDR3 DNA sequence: TGTGCCAGCAGCTTGGGGGCCTCGAACACTGAAGCTTTCTTT.

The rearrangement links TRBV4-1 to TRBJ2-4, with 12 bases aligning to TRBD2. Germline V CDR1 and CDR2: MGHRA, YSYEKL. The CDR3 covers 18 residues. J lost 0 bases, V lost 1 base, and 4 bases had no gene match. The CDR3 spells CASSQGLAGVGAKNIQYF. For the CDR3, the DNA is TGCGCCAGCAGCCAAGGACTAGCGGGAGTAGGAGCCAAAAACATTCAGTACTTC.

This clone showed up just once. CDR3 coding DNA: TGTGCCAGCAGAAGCGATCCGAGGAACACTGAAGCTTTCTTT. It yields the protein CASRSDPRNTEAFF. V and J are TRBV2 and TRBJ1-1; D unresolved. The CDR3 has 14 residues. The V gene's germline CDR1 is SNHLY and CDR2 FYNNEI. V was trimmed by 6 bases and J by 1 base, leaving 12 bases between them.

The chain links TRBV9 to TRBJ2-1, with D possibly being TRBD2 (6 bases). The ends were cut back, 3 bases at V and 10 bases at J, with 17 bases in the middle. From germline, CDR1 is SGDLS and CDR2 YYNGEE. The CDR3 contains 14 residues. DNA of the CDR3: TGTGCCAGCAGCGCGGGACTGCCCCGCGGGGAGCAGTTCTTC. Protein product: CASSAGLPRGEQFF.

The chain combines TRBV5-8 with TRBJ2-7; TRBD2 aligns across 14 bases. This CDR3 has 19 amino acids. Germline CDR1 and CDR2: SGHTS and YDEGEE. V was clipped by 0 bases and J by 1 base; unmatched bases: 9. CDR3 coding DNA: TGTGCCAGCAGCTTGGGTCAGGGGACTAGCGGGAGTACTTCCTACGAGCAGTACTTC. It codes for CASSLGQGTSGSTSYEQYF.

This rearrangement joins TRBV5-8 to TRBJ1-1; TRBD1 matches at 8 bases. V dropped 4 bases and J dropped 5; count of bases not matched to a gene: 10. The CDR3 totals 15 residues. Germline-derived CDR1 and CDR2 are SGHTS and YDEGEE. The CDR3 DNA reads TGTGCCAGCAGCGCCCGGGACAGGCAAGATACTGAAGCTTTCTTT. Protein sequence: CASSARDRQDTEAFF.

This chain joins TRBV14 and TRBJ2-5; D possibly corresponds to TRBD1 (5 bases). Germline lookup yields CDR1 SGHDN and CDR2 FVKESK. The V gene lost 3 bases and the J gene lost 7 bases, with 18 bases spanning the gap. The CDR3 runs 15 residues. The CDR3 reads CASSHFLTVSGTQYF. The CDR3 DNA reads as TGTGCCAGCAGCCATTTTCTGACAGTATCAGGGACCCAGTACTTC.

The CDR3 DNA follows: TGTGCCAGCAGCTTATGGACAGGGATCTCCGGGGAGCTGTTTTTT. This codes for CASSLWTGISGELFF. The chain has TRBV7-3 and TRBJ2-2; 8 nucleotides agree with TRBD1. The ends lost 2 bases at V and 6 bases at J; junction bases unmatched: 5. The CDR3 loop spans 15 amino acids. The germline V gene has CDR1 SGHTA and CDR2 FQGTGA.

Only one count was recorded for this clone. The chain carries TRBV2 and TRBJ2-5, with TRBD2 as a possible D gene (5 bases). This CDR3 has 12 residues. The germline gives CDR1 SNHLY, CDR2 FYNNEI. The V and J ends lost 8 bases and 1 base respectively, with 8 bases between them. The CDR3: CASERLQETQYF. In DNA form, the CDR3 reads TGTGCCAGCGAGCGGCTCCAAGAGACCCAGTACTTC.

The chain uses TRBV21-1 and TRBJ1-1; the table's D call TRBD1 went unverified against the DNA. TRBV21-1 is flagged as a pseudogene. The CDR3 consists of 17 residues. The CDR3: CASSIHSGQITNTEAFF. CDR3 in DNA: TGTGCCAGCAGCATACACTCAGGACAGATAACGAACACTGAAGCTTTCTTT.

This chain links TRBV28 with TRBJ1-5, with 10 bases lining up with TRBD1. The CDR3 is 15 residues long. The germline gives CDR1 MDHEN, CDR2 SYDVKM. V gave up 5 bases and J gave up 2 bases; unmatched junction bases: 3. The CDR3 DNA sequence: TGTGCCAGCAGTCCCGGGACAGGGGGCAATCAGCCCCAGCATTTT. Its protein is CASSPGTGGNQPQHF.

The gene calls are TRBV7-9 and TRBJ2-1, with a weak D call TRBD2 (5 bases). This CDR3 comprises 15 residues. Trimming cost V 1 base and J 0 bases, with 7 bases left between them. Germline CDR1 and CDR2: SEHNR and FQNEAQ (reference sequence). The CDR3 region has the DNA TGTGCCAGCAGCTTAGGGGGAGTCTCCTACAATGAGCAGTTCTTC. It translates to CASSLGGVSYNEQFF.

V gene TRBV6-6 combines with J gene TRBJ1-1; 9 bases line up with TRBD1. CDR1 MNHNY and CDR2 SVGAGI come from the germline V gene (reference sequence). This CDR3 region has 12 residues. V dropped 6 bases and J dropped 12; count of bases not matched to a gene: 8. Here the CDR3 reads CASSTGQGETFF. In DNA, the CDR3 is TGTGCCAGCAGCACGGGACAGGGTGAGACTTTCTTT.